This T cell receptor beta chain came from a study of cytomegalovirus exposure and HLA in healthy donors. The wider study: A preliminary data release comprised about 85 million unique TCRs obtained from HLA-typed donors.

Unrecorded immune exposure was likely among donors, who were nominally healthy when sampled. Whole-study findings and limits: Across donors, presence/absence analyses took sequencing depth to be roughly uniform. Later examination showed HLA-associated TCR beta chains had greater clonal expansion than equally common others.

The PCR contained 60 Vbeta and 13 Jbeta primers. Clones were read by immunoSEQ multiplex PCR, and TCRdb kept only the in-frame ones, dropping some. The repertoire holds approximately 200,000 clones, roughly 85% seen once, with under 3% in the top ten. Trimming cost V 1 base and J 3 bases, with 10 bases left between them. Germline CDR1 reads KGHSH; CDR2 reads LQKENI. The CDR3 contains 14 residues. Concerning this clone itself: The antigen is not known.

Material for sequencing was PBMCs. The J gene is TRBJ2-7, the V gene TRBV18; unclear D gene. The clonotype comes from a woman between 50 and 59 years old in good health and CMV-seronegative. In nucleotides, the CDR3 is TGTGCCAGCTCACCACAGTCCGGGTTCTACGAGCAGTACTTC. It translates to CASSPQSGFYEQYF. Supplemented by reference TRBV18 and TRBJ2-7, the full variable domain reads NAGVMQNPRHLVRRRGQEARLRCSPMKGHSHVYWYRQLPEEGLKFMVYLQKENIIDESGMPKERFSAEFPKEGPSILRIQQVVRGDSAAYFCASSPQSGFYEQYFGPGTRLTVT.